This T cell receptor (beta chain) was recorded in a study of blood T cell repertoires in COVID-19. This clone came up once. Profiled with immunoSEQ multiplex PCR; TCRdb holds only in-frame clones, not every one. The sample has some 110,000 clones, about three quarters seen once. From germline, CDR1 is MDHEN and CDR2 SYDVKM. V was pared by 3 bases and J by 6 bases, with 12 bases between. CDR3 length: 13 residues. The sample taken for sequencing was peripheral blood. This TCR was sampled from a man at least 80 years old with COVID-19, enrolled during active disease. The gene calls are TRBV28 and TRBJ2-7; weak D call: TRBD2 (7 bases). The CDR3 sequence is CASSLGGQGEQYF. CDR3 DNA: TGTGCCAGCAGTTTGGGGGGGCAGGGCGAGCAGTACTTC.